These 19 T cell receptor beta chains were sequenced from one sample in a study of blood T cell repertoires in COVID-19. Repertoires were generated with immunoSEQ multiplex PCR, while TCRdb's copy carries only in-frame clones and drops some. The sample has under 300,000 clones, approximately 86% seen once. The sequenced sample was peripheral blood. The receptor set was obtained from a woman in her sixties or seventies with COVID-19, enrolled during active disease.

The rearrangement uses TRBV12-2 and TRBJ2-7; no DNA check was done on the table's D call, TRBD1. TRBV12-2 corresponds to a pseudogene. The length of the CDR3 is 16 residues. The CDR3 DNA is TGTGCAAGTCGCTCTCAAACCAACAGGGCAGTCAACGAGCAGTACTTC. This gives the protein CASRSQTNRAVNEQYF.

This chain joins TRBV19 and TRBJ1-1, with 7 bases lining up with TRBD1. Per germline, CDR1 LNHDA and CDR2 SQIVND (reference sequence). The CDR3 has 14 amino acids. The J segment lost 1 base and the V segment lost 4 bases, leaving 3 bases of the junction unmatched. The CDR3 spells CASSKGQWNTEAFF. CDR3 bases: TGTGCCAGTAGTAAGGGACAGTGGAACACTGAAGCTTTCTTT.

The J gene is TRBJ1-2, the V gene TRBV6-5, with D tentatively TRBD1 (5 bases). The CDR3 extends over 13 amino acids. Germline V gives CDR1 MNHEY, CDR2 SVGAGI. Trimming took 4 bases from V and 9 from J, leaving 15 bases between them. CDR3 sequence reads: CASSSLDKGSYTF. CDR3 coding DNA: TGTGCCAGCAGTTCCCTCGACAAGGGGAGCTACACCTTC.

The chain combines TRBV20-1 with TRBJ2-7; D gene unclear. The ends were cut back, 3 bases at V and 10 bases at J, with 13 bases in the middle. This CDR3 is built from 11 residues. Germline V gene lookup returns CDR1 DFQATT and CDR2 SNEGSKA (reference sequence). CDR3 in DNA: TGCAGTGCTAGTGTGGGCGCTATCCAGTACTTC. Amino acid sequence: CSASVGAIQYF.

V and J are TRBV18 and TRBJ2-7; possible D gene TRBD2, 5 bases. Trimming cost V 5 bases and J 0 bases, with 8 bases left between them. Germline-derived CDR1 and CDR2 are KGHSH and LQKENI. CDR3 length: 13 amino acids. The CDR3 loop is CASSEGASYEQYF. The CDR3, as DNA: TGTGCCAGCTCAGAGGGAGCCTCCTACGAGCAGTACTTC.

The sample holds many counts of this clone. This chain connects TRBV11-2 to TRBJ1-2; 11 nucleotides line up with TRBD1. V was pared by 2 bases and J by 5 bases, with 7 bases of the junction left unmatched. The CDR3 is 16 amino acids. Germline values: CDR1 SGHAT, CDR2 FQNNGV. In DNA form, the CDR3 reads TGTGCCAGCAGCTTAAAAGGGGGGACAGGGGGTTATGGCTACACCTTC. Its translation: CASSLKGGTGGYGYTF. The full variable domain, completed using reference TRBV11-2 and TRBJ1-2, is EAGVAQSPRYKIIEKRQSVAFWCNPISGHATLYWYQQILGQGPKLLIQFQNNGVVDDSQLPKDRFSAERLKGVDSTLKIQPAKLEDSAVYLCASSLKGGTGGYGYTFGSGTRLTVV.

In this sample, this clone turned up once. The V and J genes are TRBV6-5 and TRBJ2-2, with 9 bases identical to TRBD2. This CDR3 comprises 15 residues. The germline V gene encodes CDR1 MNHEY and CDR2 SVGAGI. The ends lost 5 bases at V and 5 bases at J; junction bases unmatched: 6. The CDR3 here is CASSPRGGGTGELFF. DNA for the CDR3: TGTGCCAGCAGTCCCCGCGGGGGGGGGACCGGGGAGCTGTTTTTT.

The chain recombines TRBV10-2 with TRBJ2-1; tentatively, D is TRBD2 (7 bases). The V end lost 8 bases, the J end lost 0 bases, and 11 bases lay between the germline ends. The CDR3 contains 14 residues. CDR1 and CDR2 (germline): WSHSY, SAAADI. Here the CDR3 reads CASLGGGSYNEQFF. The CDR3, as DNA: TGCGCCAGCTTAGGGGGGGGCTCCTACAATGAGCAGTTCTTC.

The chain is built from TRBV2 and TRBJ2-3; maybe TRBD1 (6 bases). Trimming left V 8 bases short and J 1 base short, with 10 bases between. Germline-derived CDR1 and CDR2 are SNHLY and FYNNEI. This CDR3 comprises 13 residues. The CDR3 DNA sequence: TGTGCCAGCTGGGGGCGAGGCACAGATACGCAGTATTTT. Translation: CASWGRGTDTQYF.

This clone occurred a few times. The CDR3 protein is CASSPGTGPGGYTF. The DNA for the CDR3 is TGTGCCAGTAGTCCGGGGACAGGGCCGGGGGGCTACACCTTC. The gene calls are TRBV19 and TRBJ1-2; 9 bases line up with TRBD1. CDR3 length equals 14 residues. V lost 5 bases to trimming and J lost 8 bases; unmatched junction nucleotides: 9. The germline gives CDR1 LNHDA, CDR2 SQIVND (reference sequence). Looking up the rest from reference TRBV19 and TRBJ1-2 gives the full variable domain: DGGITQSPKYLFRKEGQNVTLSCEQNLNHDAMYWYRQDPGQGLRLIYYSQIVNDFQKGDIAEGYSVSREKKESFPLTVTSAQKNPTAFYLCASSPGTGPGGYTFGSGTRLTVV.

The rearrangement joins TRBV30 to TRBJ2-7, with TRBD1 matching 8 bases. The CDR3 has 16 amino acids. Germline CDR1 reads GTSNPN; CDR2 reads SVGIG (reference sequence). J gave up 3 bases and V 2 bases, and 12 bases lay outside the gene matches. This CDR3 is CAWSSPRQGTGYEQYF. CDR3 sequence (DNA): TGTGCCTGGAGTTCCCCTCGACAGGGGACCGGCTACGAGCAGTACTTC. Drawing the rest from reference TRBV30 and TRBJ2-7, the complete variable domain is SQTIHQWPATLVQPVGSPLSLECTVEGTSNPNLYWYRQAAGRGLQLLFYSVGIGQISSEVPQNLSASRPQDRQFILSSKKLLLSDSGFYLCAWSSPRQGTGYEQYFGPGTRLTVT.

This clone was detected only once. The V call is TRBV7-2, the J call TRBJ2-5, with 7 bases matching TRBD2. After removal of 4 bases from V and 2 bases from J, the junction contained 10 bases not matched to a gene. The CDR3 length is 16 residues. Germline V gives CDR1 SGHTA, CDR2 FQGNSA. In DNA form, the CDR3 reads TGTGCCAGCAGCTCCTCCTGGGGGGGTATTCAAGAGACCCAGTACTTC. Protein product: CASSSSWGGIQETQYF.

CDR3 nucleotide sequence: TGCGCCAGCAGCCAAGGTCTGTTGGGACTAGCTTCCGAGGAGCAGTTCTTC. Translation: CASSQGLLGLASEEQFF. V and J are TRBV4-1 and TRBJ2-1; 9 bases map to TRBD2. Unmatched junction bases numbered 14, after V lost 1 base and J lost 10 bases. Germline V lookup: CDR1 MGHRA, CDR2 YSYEKL. The CDR3 has 17 residues.

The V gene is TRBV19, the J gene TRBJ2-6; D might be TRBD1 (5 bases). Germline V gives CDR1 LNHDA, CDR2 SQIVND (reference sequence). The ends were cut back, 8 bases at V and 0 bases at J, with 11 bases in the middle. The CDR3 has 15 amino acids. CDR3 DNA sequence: TGTGCCAGTTCTACAGGTCTCTCTGGGGCCAACGTCCTGACTTTC. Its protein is CASSTGLSGANVLTF.

DNA for the CDR3: TGCGCCAGCAGCCAGGGAGCGGGGGGAACTTTCAATGAGCAGTTCTTC. Its translation: CASSQGAGGTFNEQFF. The rearrangement uses TRBV4-1 and TRBJ2-1, with 9 positions matching TRBD2. The J segment lost 6 bases and the V segment lost 3 bases, leaving 9 bases of the junction unmatched. The CDR3 length is 16 residues. Germline V lookup: CDR1 MGHRA, CDR2 YSYEKL.

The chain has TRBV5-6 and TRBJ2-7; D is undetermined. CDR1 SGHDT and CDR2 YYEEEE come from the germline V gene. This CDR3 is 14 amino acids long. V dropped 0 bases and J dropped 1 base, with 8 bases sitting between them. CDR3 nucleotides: TGTGCCAGCAGCTTGGCGTCCGGGTCCTACGAGCAGTACTTC. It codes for CASSLASGSYEQYF.

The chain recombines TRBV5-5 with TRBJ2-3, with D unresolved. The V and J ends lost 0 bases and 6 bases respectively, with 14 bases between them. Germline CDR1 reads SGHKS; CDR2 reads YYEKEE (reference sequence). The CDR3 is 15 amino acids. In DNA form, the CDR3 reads TGTGCCAGCAGCTTGGCCTCCCTAGAGACGGATACGCAGTATTTT. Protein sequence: CASSLASLETDTQYF.

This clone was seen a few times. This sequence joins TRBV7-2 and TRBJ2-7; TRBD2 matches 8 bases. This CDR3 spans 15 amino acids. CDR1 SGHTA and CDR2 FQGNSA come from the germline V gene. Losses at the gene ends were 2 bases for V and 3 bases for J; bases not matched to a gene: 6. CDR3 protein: CASSLSGGGIYEQYF. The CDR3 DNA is TGTGCCAGCAGCTTATCGGGAGGGGGAATCTACGAGCAGTACTTC.

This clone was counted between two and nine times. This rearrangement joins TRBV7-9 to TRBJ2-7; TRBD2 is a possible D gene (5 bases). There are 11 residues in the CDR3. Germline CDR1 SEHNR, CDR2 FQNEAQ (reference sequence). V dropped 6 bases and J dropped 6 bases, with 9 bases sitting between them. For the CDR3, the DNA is TGTGCCAGCAGTTATGGAGGCGAGCAGTACTTC. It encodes CASSYGGEQYF.